The 24 T cell receptor beta chains in this list originate from one sample, sequenced in a study of T cell repertoires in cytomegalovirus infection. Using its own MiXCR run on the reads, TCRdb lists one record per CDR3 protein. The profile covers about 920,000 distinct CDR3 sequences, with approximately 33% appearing a single time and under 15% taken by the ten largest. These receptors have no identified antigens. This specimen was cultured CD8+ T cells from PBMCs, taken from culture after CMV antigen stimulation. The receptors derive from a human donor in good health (CMV status not recorded). Some clones in this sample may be carry-over from other donors' samples.

This clonotype has a handful of counts. CDR3 in amino acids: CASKEGHSNSPLHF. The DNA of the CDR3 is TGTGCCAGCAAGGAAGGGCACAGCAATTCACCCCTCCACTTT. The chain is built from TRBV27 and TRBJ1-6, with D uncertain. V was cut by 7 bases and J by 7 bases, with 14 bases left in between. CDR1 MNHEY and CDR2 SMNVEV come from the germline V gene (reference sequence). This CDR3 contains 14 residues.

This clonotype was detected a few times. The gene calls are TRBV15 and TRBJ2-7; TRBD2 agrees at 11 bases. The V gene end was trimmed by 5 bases and the J gene end by 5 bases; junction bases not matched to a gene: 8. There are 15 residues in the CDR3. The germline gives CDR1 LNHNV, CDR2 YYDKDF (reference sequence). CDR3 sequence: CATSPILTSGDEQYF. The CDR3 region has the DNA TGTGCCACCAGCCCCATTCTGACTAGCGGGGACGAGCAGTACTTC.

The V call is TRBV7-9, the J call TRBJ1-2, with D possibly matching TRBD1 (5 bases). Germline V lookup: CDR1 SEHNR, CDR2 FQNEAQ (reference sequence). V shed 8 bases and J shed 1 base, with 14 bases lying between them. This CDR3 is 14 amino acids long. The CDR3 here is CASGGTSGNYGYTF. The CDR3 DNA sequence: TGTGCCAGCGGGGGGACGTCTGGTAACTATGGCTACACCTTC.

This rearrangement joins TRBV7-3 to TRBJ1-1, with a possible D match to TRBD1 (5 bases). Trimming removed 2 bases from V and 0 bases from J, with 10 bases in between. Per the germline V gene, CDR1 is SGHTA and CDR2 is FQGTGA. The CDR3 has 15 amino acids. CDR3 region: CASSLQGPLNTEAFF. CDR3 nucleotides: TGTGCCAGCAGCTTACAGGGCCCCCTGAACACTGAAGCTTTCTTT.

This chain uses TRBV7-9 with TRBJ2-3, with D possibly TRBD2 on 7 matching bases. Trimming pared 4 bases from V and 3 bases from J, leaving 14 bases between. Germline V gene data show CDR1 as SEHNR and CDR2 as FQNEAQ (reference sequence). This CDR3 contains 15 residues. The CDR3 DNA is TGTGCCAGCAGCTCACTCGGGGGGCCTACAGATACGCAGTATTTT. It is translated as CASSSLGGPTDTQYF.

The genes are TRBV7-6 and TRBJ2-1; TRBD2 matches at 9 bases. Germline-derived CDR1 and CDR2 are SGHVS and FNYEAQ. Trimming cost V 4 bases and J 8 bases; bases outside gene matches: 12. CDR3 length equals 16 residues. The CDR3 is CASSSLVAGALDEQFF. The CDR3 DNA reads TGTGCCAGCAGCTCCCTGGTAGCGGGGGCTTTAGATGAGCAGTTCTTC.

The rearrangement links TRBV14 to TRBJ2-1; maybe TRBD2 (5 bases). Per the germline V gene, CDR1 is SGHDN and CDR2 is FVKESK. Deletions cut 3 bases from V and 6 bases from J, with 12 bases between. The CDR3 has 14 amino acids. In DNA form, the CDR3 reads TGTGCCAGCAGCCAGAGGACTTACTTCAATGAGCAGTTCTTC. Translating it yields CASSQRTYFNEQFF.

On this clonotype itself: Relative to the germline gene, one junction end is altered; a read error may explain this. J is TRBJ1-2 and V is TRBV5-4, with D unresolved. The germline V gene has CDR1 SGHNT and CDR2 YYREEE (reference sequence). This CDR3 region has 13 residues. The CDR3 reads CASSSLDGYDYTF. In DNA form, the CDR3 reads TGTGCCAGCAGCTCATTAGACGGCTATGACTACACCTTC. Using reference TRBV5-4 and TRBJ1-2 for the parts outside the CDR3, the full variable domain is ETGVTQSPTHLIKTRGQQVTLRCSSQSGHNTVSWYQQALGQGPQFIFQYYREEENGRGNFPPRFSGLQFPNYSSELNVNALELDDSALYLCASSSLDGYDYTFGSGTRLTVV.

The chain combines TRBV6-1 with TRBJ2-2, with no clear D. The V gene lost 2 bases and the J gene lost 3 bases, with 7 bases spanning the gap. CDR3 size: 14 residues. Germline values: CDR1 MNHNS, CDR2 SASEGT. As DNA, the CDR3 is TGTGCCAGCAGTGAATCCGTCTACACCGGGGAGCTGTTTTTT. Protein sequence: CASSESVYTGELFF.

This clonotype was counted only a few times. This sequence joins TRBV12-3 or TRBV12-4 and TRBJ1-5; no clear D. The CDR3 has 14 amino acids. Trimming took off 1 base at V and 4 bases at J, with 8 bases between the two ends. The CDR3 sequence: CASSLERENQPQHF. The CDR3 DNA sequence: TGTGCCAGCAGTTTAGAAAGGGAGAATCAGCCCCAGCATTTT.

The chain employs TRBV28 and TRBJ2-7; D gene uncertain. Germline values: CDR1 MDHEN, CDR2 SYDVKM. The CDR3 has 12 amino acids. Deletions cut 10 bases from V and 0 bases from J, with 10 bases between. The CDR3 reads CAIPGPSYEQYV. DNA for the CDR3: TGTGCCATCCCAGGACCCTCCTACGAGCAGTACGTC.

The chain joins TRBV4-3 to TRBJ2-1; 9 nucleotides align to TRBD1. CDR1 and CDR2 from the germline V gene are LGHNA and YSLEER. V shed 6 bases and J 5 bases; nucleotides not matched to a gene: 8. This CDR3 has 15 residues. The CDR3 region has the DNA TGCGCCAGCAGACCCGGGACAGGGTACAACAATGAGCAGTTCTTC. This codes for CASRPGTGYNNEQFF.

This clonotype was seen many times. This chain links TRBV7-8 with TRBJ2-1; D remains ambiguous. Trimming took 2 bases from V and 6 from J, leaving 8 bases between them. Germline CDR1 SGHVS, CDR2 FQNEAQ. This CDR3 comprises 13 residues. CDR3 amino acids: CASSLPDGNEQFF. The CDR3 nucleotides are TGTGCCAGCAGCTTACCCGACGGCAATGAGCAGTTCTTC. Complete variable domain (other parts from reference TRBV7-8 and TRBJ2-1): GAGVSQSPRYKVAKRGQDVALRCDPISGHVSLFWYQQALGQGPEFLTYFQNEAQLDKSGLPSDRFFAERPEGSVSTLKIQRTQQEDSAVYLCASSLPDGNEQFFGPGTRLTVL.

This rearrangement joins TRBV10-1 to TRBJ2-2, with 7 bases fitting TRBD2. The V gene's germline CDR1 is WNHNN and CDR2 SYGVQD (reference sequence). The CDR3 covers 15 residues. J lost 4 bases, V lost 6 bases, and 8 bases had no gene match. CDR3 sequence reads: CASSGGLGLTGELFF. CDR3 coding DNA: TGCGCCAGCAGCGGCGGACTAGGCCTCACCGGGGAGCTGTTTTTT.

The chain is built from TRBV7-9 and TRBJ2-2; 7 bases align to TRBD1. Germline V gene sequence: CDR1 SEHNR, CDR2 FQNEAQ (reference sequence). V lost 5 bases, J lost 6 bases, and 9 bases stayed unmatched. The CDR3 sequence is 15 residues long. The CDR3: CASSTYRGFAGELFF. In DNA form, the CDR3 reads TGTGCCAGCAGCACTTACAGGGGTTTCGCCGGGGAGCTGTTTTTT. Drawing the rest from reference TRBV7-9 and TRBJ2-2, the complete variable domain is DTGVSQNPRHKITKRGQNVTFRCDPISEHNRLYWYRQTLGQGPEFLTYFQNEAQLEKSRLLSDRFSAERPKGSFSTLEIQRTEQGDSAMYLCASSTYRGFAGELFFGEGSRLTVL.

This clonotype was observed once. J is TRBJ2-1 and V is TRBV3-1; 9 positions match TRBD1. Germline-derived CDR1 and CDR2 are LGHDT and YNNKEL (reference sequence). This CDR3 has 17 amino acids. With 4 bases clipped from V and 0 bases from J, the junction kept 7 bases outside the gene matches. The DNA for the CDR3 is TGTGCCAGCAGCCCCCGGACAGGGGTTAGCTCCTACAATGAGCAGTTCTTC. Protein: CASSPRTGVSSYNEQFF.

In its sample, this clonotype was seen a few times. This chain connects TRBV27 to TRBJ2-3; the match to TRBD2 covers 8 bases. The CDR3 runs 16 residues. The V segment lost 5 bases and the J segment 1 base; nucleotides outside the gene matches: 8. CDR1 is MNHEY and CDR2 is SMNVEV in the germline V gene (reference sequence). The CDR3 reads CASSRGGIGRTDTQYF. CDR3 bases: TGTGCCAGCAGTCGCGGGGGGATAGGGCGCACAGATACGCAGTATTTT.

This clonotype has only a few counts. The chain joins TRBV7-9 to TRBJ2-5; D may be TRBD2 (5 bases). CDR1 is SEHNR and CDR2 is FQNEAQ in the germline V gene (reference sequence). There are 14 residues in the CDR3. The V end was cut by 5 bases, the J end by 5 bases, with 15 bases between. The CDR3 nucleotides are TGTGCCAGCAGCCCCGCAGAGGGTCGGGAGACCCAGTACTTC. Protein: CASSPAEGRETQYF.

In its sample, this clonotype was seen many times. The J gene is TRBJ1-5, the V gene TRBV7-8, with D possibly matching TRBD1 (5 bases). The CDR3 contains 16 residues. V was trimmed by 5 bases and J by 2 bases, leaving 16 bases between them. CDR1 is SGHVS, CDR2 FQNEAQ, per germline. In DNA form, the CDR3 reads TGTGCCAGCAGCCTGCAACAGGAATGGGGCAATCAGCCCCAGCATTTT. Protein product: CASSLQQEWGNQPQHF.

The rearrangement joins TRBV20-1 to TRBJ1-6; a weak D match, TRBD1 (6 bases). Germline CDR1 is DFQATT and CDR2 is SNEGSKA (reference sequence). The CDR3 contains 10 residues. For the CDR3, the DNA is TGCATTACAGGGACCTCACCCCTCCACTTT. Its translation: CITGTSPLHF.

This clonotype was counted only a few times. V is TRBV6-1 and J is TRBJ1-1; D gene uncertain. CDR1 and CDR2 from the germline V gene are MNHNS and SASEGT. Trimming removed 0 bases from V and 4 bases from J, with 3 bases in between. This CDR3 spans 12 amino acids. CDR3 DNA sequence: TGTGCCAGCAGTGAAGCGGGCACTGAAGCTTTCTTT. This translates into CASSEAGTEAFF.

This clonotype was counted ten times or more. The rearrangement links TRBV7-8 to TRBJ1-3, with D uncertain. The V end was cut by 1 base, the J end by 5 bases, with 9 bases between. Germline V gene data show CDR1 as SGHVS and CDR2 as FQNEAQ. The CDR3 is made up of 14 amino acids. The chain's CDR3 is CASSLVGSRNTIYF. CDR3 coding DNA: TGTGCCAGCAGCTTAGTGGGTAGTAGAAACACCATATATTTT.

This clonotype appeared once. The chain recombines TRBV3-1 with TRBJ2-5; no firm D call. The ends were cut back, 8 bases at V and 5 bases at J, with 9 bases in the middle. Germline V gene data show CDR1 as LGHDT and CDR2 as YNNKEL (reference sequence). The CDR3 runs 11 residues. The CDR3 loop reads CASDHGETQYF. CDR3 sequence (DNA): TGTGCCAGCGACCACGGGGAGACCCAGTACTTC.

A note on this clonotype: Relative to the germline gene, one junction end is altered; a read error may explain this. The rearrangement links TRBV7-9 to TRBJ1-1; no definite D call. Germline CDR1 is SEHNR and CDR2 is FQNEAQ (reference sequence). This CDR3 has 11 amino acids. For the CDR3, the DNA is TGTGTCAGCAGCACGAACACTGAAGCTTTCTTT. Amino acids: CVSSTNTEAFF.